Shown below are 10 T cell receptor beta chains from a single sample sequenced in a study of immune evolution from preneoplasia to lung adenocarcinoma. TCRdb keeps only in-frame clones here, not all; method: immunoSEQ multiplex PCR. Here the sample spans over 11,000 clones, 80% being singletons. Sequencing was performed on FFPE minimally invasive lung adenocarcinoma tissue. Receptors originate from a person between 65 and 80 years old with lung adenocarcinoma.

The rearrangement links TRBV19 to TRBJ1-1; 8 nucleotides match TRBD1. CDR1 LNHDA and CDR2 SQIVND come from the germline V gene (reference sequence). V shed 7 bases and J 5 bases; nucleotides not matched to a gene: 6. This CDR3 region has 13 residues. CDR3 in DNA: TGTGCCAGTATCATGGACAGGGAGACTGAAGCTTTCTTT. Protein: CASIMDRETEAFF.

The CDR3 here is CASTETSDTYEQYF. The DNA of the CDR3 is TGTGCCAGCACAGAGACTAGCGACACCTACGAGCAGTACTTC. The chain employs TRBV6-1 and TRBJ2-7; TRBD2 matches at 8 bases. J lost 2 bases, V lost 7 bases, and 7 bases had no gene match. Germline V gene data show CDR1 as MNHNS and CDR2 as SASEGT. The CDR3 is made up of 14 amino acids.

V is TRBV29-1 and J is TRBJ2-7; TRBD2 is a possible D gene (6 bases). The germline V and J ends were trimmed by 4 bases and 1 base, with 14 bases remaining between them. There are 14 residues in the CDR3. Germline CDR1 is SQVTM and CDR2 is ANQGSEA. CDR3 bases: TGCAGCGTTGCCCTCGGGGGAGGTTCCTACGAGCAGTACTTC. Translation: CSVALGGGSYEQYF.

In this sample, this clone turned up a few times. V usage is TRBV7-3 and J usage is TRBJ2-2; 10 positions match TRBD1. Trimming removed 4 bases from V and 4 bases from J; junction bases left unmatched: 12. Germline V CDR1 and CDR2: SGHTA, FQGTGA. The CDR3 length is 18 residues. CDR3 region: CASSSSPTGGASTGELFF. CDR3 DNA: TGTGCCAGCAGCTCGTCCCCGACAGGGGGCGCGAGCACCGGGGAGCTGTTTTTT.

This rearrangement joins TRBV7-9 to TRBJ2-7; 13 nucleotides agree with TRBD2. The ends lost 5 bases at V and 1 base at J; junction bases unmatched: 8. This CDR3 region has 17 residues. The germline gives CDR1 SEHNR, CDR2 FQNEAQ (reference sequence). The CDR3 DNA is TGTGCCAGCAGCGGAGGACTAGCGGGAGTTAAATCCTACGAGCAGTACTTC. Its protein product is CASSGGLAGVKSYEQYF. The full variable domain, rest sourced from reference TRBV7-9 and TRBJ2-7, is DTGVSQNPRHKITKRGQNVTFRCDPISEHNRLYWYRQTLGQGPEFLTYFQNEAQLEKSRLLSDRFSAERPKGSFSTLEIQRTEQGDSAMYLCASSGGLAGVKSYEQYFGPGTRLTVT.

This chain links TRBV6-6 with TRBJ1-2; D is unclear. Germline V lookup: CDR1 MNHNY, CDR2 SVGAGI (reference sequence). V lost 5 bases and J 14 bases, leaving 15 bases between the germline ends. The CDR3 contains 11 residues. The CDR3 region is CASSTQRTGTF. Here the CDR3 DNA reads TGTGCCAGCAGTACCCAAAGGACTGGGACCTTC.

The CDR3 DNA reads as TGTGCCAGCAGTGATTTGGGAGAGTACACTGAAGCTTTCTTT. Translated, it gives CASSDLGEYTEAFF. The V gene is TRBV6-1, the J gene TRBJ1-1; D unresolved. The germline V gene encodes CDR1 MNHNS and CDR2 SASEGT. Trimming shortened V by 3 bases and J by 3 bases, and 11 bases separated the two germline ends. This CDR3 spans 14 amino acids.

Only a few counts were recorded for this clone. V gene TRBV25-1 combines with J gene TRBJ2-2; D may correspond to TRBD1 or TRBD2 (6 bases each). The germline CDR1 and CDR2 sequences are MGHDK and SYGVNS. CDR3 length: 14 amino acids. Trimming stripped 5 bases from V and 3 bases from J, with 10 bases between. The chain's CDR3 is CASSLGGYTGELFF. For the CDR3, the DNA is TGTGCCAGCAGTCTAGGGGGGTACACCGGGGAGCTGTTTTTT.

The CDR3 loop is CASSFLAAGNTEAFF. CDR3 DNA: TGTGCCAGCAGTTTTCTGGCAGCCGGGAACACTGAAGCTTTCTTT. V is TRBV28 and J is TRBJ1-1; D gene uncertain. The V gene's germline CDR1 is MDHEN and CDR2 SYDVKM. CDR3 length: 15 residues. Trimming stripped 3 bases from V and 1 base from J, with 12 bases between.

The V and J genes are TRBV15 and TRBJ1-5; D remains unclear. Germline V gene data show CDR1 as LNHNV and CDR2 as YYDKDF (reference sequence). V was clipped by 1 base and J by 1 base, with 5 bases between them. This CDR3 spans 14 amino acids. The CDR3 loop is CATSRVGSNQPQHF. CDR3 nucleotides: TGTGCCACCAGCAGAGTTGGGAGCAATCAGCCCCAGCATTTT. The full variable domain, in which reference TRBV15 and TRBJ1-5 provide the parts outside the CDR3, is DAMVIQNPRYQVTQFGKPVTLSCSQTLNHNVMYWYQQKSSQAPKLLFHYYDKDFNNEADTPDNFQSRRPNTSFCFLDIRSPGLGDTAMYLCATSRVGSNQPQHFGDGTRLSIL.